These 19 T cell receptor beta chains share one sample of origin, sequenced in a study of tumor-infiltrating lymphocytes in glioblastoma multiforme. Three nested ARM-PCR rounds with V-beta and C-beta primers built TCRB libraries. One entry per CDR3 protein results from TCRdb running MiXCR on the multiplex PCR reads. The sample consists of approximately 14,000 distinct CDR3 sequences, roughly 74% of them appearing once. Input material: brain tumor tissue. These receptors were obtained from a male donor with glioblastoma.

The V gene is TRBV28, the J gene TRBJ2-7, with 11 bases matching TRBD2. CDR3 size: 14 residues. The germline CDR1 and CDR2 sequences are MDHEN and SYDVKM. J was trimmed by 9 bases and V by 6 bases; bases with no gene match: 10. CDR3 amino acids: CASSLLAGAYGQYF. For the CDR3, the DNA is TGTGCCAGCAGCCTACTAGCGGGAGCGTATGGGCAGTACTTC.

About this clonotype itself: One junction end does not reproduce the germline sequence, and a read error may be involved. This chain uses TRBV11-2 with TRBJ2-3; D may be TRBD2 (6 bases). Germline V gene lookup returns CDR1 SGHAT and CDR2 FQNNGV. The CDR3 has 17 amino acids. The CDR3 region is CASSLDTANTSTDTRYF. As DNA, the CDR3 is TGTGCCAGCAGCTTAGATACTGCAAACACTAGCACCGATACGCGGTATTTT.

About this clonotype itself: This is likely a read error, given that the CDR3 carries no conserved phenylalanine or tryptophan at its end. V usage is TRBV11-2 and J usage is TRBJ2-2; 7 nucleotides agree with TRBD1. The CDR3 spans 15 residues. Germline V gene data show CDR1 as SGHAT and CDR2 as FQNNGV. The CDR3 coding sequence is TGTGCCAGCAGCTTGGTACAGGGGCACACCGGTGAGCTGTTTGTT. Its translation: CASSLVQGHTGELFV.

J is TRBJ1-2 and V is TRBV12-5; D perhaps matches TRBD1 (5 bases). This CDR3 has 13 amino acids. The germline V gene has CDR1 LGHNT and CDR2 FRNRAP. V lost 3 bases and J lost 3, with 8 bases in between. The CDR3 sequence is CASGLQTDYGYTF. In nucleotides, the CDR3 is TGTGCTAGTGGTTTACAGACAGACTATGGCTACACCTTC.

This clonotype was found once. One end of the junction fails to match germline, which may point to a read error. The J gene is TRBJ1-1, the V gene TRBV11-2; the D is unclear. CDR3 length: 15 residues. CDR1 SGHAT and CDR2 FQNNGV come from the germline V gene. Here the CDR3 DNA reads TGTGCCAGCAGGACCGACACATACTTGAACACTGAGGCTTTCTTT. Translation: CASRTDTYLNTEAFF.

This clonotype was observed a handful of times. The rearrangement links TRBV11-2 to TRBJ2-7, with 10 bases aligning to TRBD1. The ends lost 6 bases at V and 2 bases at J; junction bases unmatched: 7. The germline V gene has CDR1 SGHAT and CDR2 FQNNGV. The CDR3 spans 15 residues. The chain's CDR3 is CASSSGTGETYEQYF. CDR3 nucleotides: TGTGCCAGCAGTTCCGGGACAGGGGAAACCTACGAGCAGTACTTC.

With respect to this clonotype: The junction differs from germline at one of its ends, possibly a read error. The chain employs TRBV11-3 and TRBJ2-5; 10 positions match TRBD1. From germline, CDR1 is SGHNT and CDR2 YENEEA. The CDR3 totals 15 residues. This CDR3 is CASSLGQGARETQQF. CDR3 DNA sequence: TGTGCCAGCAGCTTAGGACAGGGGGCGCGAGAGACCCAGCAATTC.

The chain couples TRBV13 to TRBJ2-3, with D unresolved. The V gene's germline CDR1 is PRHDT and CDR2 FYEKMQ (reference sequence). Between the trimmed V and J ends, which lost 5 bases and 2 bases, there was a span of 11 bases. This CDR3 contains 14 residues. DNA for the CDR3: TGTGCCAGCAGCAAAAGGACGGACACAGATACGCAGTATTTT. Its translation: CASSKRTDTDTQYF.

This chain links TRBV28 with TRBJ2-1; 12 nucleotides match TRBD2. The CDR3 is 16 amino acids. After removal of 5 bases from V and 7 bases from J, the junction contained 9 bases not matched to a gene. Germline CDR1 reads MDHEN; CDR2 reads SYDVKM. The CDR3, as DNA: TGTGCCAGCAGTCTGAATGTACTAGCGGGAGGTAATGAGCAGTTCTTC. Protein: CASSLNVLAGGNEQFF.

As to this clonotype: The germline gene is not matched at one end of the junction; a read error may be the cause. This chain connects TRBV4-1 to TRBJ2-3, with TRBD1 matching 8 bases. CDR3 length equals 18 residues. CDR1 and CDR2 from the germline V gene are MGHRA and YSYEKL. The CDR3 coding sequence is TGCGTCAGCAGCCTAACTCTAATGGGGCAGGGGGCAACAGATACGCAGTATTTT. Encoded protein: CVSSLTLMGQGATDTQYF.

The chain recombines TRBV29-1 with TRBJ1-4, with D tentatively TRBD1 (5 bases). The CDR3 length is 14 residues. V dropped 7 bases and J dropped 7 bases, with 19 bases sitting between them. CDR1 SQVTM and CDR2 ANQGSEA come from the germline V gene. The CDR3 spells CSAVTGVNAEKLFF. The DNA of the CDR3 is TGCAGCGCCGTAACAGGAGTGAATGCTGAAAAACTGTTTTTT.

Worth noting for this clonotype: An end of the junction differs from the germline gene, which may be a read error. The chain combines TRBV6-1 with TRBJ1-5, with no clear D. The CDR3 loop spans 12 amino acids. Germline CDR1 and CDR2: MNHNS and SASEGT. The CDR3 nucleotides read TGCGCCAGCATGGGGTCCAATCAGCCCCAGCATTTT. This gives the protein CASMGSNQPQHF.

This clonotype has only a few counts. The CDR3 DNA reads TGCAGCGTGCGGGCCCTGGCCTCGTATGGCTACACCTTC. Amino acids: CSVRALASYGYTF. This rearrangement joins TRBV29-1 to TRBJ1-2; no clear D. V lost 6 bases and J lost 5, with 16 bases in between. The germline gives CDR1 SQVTM, CDR2 ANQGSEA. This CDR3 contains 13 residues.

The CDR3 nucleotides are TGTGCCAGCAGCTTACTGGGCGGGAGGGCCCGACGGGAGCAGTTCTTC. It yields the protein CASSLLGGRARREQFF. V and J are TRBV11-2 and TRBJ2-1, with 9 bases identical to TRBD2. In germline, CDR1 is SGHAT, CDR2 FQNNGV. The J segment lost 10 bases and the V segment lost 2 bases, leaving 12 bases of the junction unmatched. CDR3 size: 16 residues. The full variable domain, with the rest looked up from reference TRBV11-2 and TRBJ2-1, is EAGVAQSPRYKIIEKRQSVAFWCNPISGHATLYWYQQILGQGPKLLIQFQNNGVVDDSQLPKDRFSAERLKGVDSTLKIQPAKLEDSAVYLCASSLLGGRARREQFFGPGTRLTVL.

The rearrangement joins TRBV20-1 to TRBJ2-4, with D perhaps TRBD2 (6 bases). The germline V and J ends were trimmed by 0 bases and 0 bases, with 21 bases remaining between them. The CDR3 is made up of 19 amino acids. Germline V gene lookup returns CDR1 DFQATT and CDR2 SNEGSKA (reference sequence). CDR3 loop: CSARDPDWGTRKAKNIQYF. In DNA form, the CDR3 reads TGCAGTGCTAGAGACCCGGATTGGGGGACTCGGAAAGCCAAAAACATTCAGTACTTC.

V and J are TRBV11-2 and TRBJ2-3; 11 bases are a match to TRBD2. With V trimmed by 3 bases and J by 2 bases, 4 bases remained unmatched. This CDR3 has 16 amino acids. The V gene's germline CDR1 is SGHAT and CDR2 FQNNGV. The CDR3 nucleotides are TGTGCCAGCAGCTTCCGACTAGCGGGATTCACAGATACGCAGTATTTT. It codes for CASSFRLAGFTDTQYF. The variable domain in full, with the rest retrieved from reference TRBV11-2 and TRBJ2-3, is EAGVAQSPRYKIIEKRQSVAFWCNPISGHATLYWYQQILGQGPKLLIQFQNNGVVDDSQLPKDRFSAERLKGVDSTLKIQPAKLEDSAVYLCASSFRLAGFTDTQYFGPGTRLTVL.

The rearrangement uses TRBV11-2 and TRBJ2-1, with D possibly matching TRBD2 (6 bases). Germline-derived CDR1 and CDR2 are SGHAT and FQNNGV. This CDR3 is built from 13 residues. V shed 0 bases and J shed 9 bases, with 9 bases lying between them. As DNA, the CDR3 is TGTGCCAGCAGCTTAGACAGGGAGGCTGAGCAGTTCTTC. Translating it yields CASSLDREAEQFF.

Comment on this clonotype: A read error may account for a junction end that differs from germline. As DNA, the CDR3 is TGCAGCGCCAGCCATGGCGAGCCCTATAATGAGCAGTTCTTC. This translates into CSASHGEPYNEQFF. The chain has TRBV29-1 and TRBJ2-1; D call uncertain. Germline CDR1 reads SQVTM; CDR2 reads ANQGSEA. The CDR3 extends over 14 amino acids.

Turning to this clonotype: The junction differs from germline at one of its ends, possibly a read error. The CDR3 nucleotides read TGCAGCATTGACCAGGATGGCTACACCTTC. As protein: CSIDQDGYTF. This sequence joins TRBV29-1 and TRBJ1-2; D is undetermined. The germline V gene encodes CDR1 SQVTM and CDR2 ANQGSEA. The CDR3 is made up of 10 amino acids.